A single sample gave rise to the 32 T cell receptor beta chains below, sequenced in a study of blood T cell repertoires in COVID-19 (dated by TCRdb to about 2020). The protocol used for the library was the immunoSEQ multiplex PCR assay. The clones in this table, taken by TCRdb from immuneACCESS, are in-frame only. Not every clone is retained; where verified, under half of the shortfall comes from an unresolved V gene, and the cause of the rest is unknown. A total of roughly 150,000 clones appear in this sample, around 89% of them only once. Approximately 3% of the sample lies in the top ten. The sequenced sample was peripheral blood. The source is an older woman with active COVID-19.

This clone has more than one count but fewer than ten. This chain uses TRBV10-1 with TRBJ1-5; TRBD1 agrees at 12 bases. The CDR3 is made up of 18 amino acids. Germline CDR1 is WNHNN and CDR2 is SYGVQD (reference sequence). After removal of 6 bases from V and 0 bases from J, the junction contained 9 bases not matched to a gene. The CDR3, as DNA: TGCGCCAGCAGAGATACCGGGACAGGGGGCTATAGCAATCAGCCCCAGCATTTT. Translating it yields CASRDTGTGGYSNQPQHF.

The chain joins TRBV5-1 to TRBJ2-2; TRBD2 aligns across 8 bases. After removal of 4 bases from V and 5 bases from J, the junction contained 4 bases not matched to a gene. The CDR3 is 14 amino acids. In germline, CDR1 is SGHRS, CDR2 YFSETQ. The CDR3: CASSRGGRTGELFF. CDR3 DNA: TGCGCCAGCAGCCGGGGGGGCAGGACCGGGGAGCTGTTTTTT.

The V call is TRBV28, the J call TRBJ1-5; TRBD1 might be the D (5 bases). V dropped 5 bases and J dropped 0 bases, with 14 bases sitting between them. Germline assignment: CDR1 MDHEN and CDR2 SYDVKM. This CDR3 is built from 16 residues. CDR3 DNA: TGTGCCAGCAGTGTCCTAATGACAGATAGCAATCAGCCCCAGCATTTT. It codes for CASSVLMTDSNQPQHF.

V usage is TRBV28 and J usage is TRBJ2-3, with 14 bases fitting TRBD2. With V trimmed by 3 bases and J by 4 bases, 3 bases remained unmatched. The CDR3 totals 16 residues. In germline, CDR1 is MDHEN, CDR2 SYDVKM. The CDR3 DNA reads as TGTGCCAGCAGTTTCCGGACTAGCGGGAGGCCAGATACGCAGTATTTT. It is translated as CASSFRTSGRPDTQYF.

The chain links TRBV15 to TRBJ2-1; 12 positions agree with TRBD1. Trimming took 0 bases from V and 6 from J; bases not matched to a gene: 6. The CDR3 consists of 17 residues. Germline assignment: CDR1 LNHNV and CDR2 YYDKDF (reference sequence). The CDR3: CATSRDKGQGAINEQFF. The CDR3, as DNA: TGTGCCACCAGCAGAGATAAGGGACAGGGGGCTATCAATGAGCAGTTCTTC.

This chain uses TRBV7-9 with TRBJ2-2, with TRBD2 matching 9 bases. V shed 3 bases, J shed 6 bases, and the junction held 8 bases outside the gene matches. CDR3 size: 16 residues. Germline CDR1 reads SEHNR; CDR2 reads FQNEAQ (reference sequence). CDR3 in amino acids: CASSFGAGGPPGELFF. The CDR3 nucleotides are TGTGCCAGCAGCTTTGGCGCGGGAGGGCCCCCCGGGGAGCTGTTTTTT.

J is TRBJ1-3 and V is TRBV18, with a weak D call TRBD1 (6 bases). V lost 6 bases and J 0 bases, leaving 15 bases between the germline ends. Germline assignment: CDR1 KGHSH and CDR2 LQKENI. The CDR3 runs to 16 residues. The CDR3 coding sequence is TGTGCCAGCTCTCCCGGGACACCAAGCTCTGGAAACACCATATATTTT. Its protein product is CASSPGTPSSGNTIYF.

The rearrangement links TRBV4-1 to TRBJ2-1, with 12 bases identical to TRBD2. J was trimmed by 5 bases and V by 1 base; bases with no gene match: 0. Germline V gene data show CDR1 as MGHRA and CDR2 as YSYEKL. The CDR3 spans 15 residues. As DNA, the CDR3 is TGCGCCAGCAGCCAAGGGACTAGCGGGAACAATGAGCAGTTCTTC. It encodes CASSQGTSGNNEQFF.

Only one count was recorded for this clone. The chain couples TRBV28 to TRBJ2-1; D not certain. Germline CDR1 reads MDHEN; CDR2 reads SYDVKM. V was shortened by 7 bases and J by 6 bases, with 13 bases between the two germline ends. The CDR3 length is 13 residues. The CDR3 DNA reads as TGTGCCAGCATTTCTCGAACTCCCAATGAGCAGTTCTTC. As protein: CASISRTPNEQFF.

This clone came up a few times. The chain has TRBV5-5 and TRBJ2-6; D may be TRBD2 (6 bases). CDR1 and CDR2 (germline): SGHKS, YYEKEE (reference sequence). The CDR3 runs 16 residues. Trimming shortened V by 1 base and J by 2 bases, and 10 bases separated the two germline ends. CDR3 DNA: TGTGCCAGCAGCTTGCTAGGAGGGACTGGGGCCAACGTCCTGACTTTC. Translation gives CASSLLGGTGANVLTF.

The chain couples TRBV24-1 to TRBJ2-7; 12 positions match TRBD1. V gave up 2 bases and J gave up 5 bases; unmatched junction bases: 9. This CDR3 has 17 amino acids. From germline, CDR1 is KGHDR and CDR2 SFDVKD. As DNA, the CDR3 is TGTGCCACCAGTGATTCCGTAGGGACAGGGGGCAAGGACGAGCAGTACTTC. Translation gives CATSDSVGTGGKDEQYF.

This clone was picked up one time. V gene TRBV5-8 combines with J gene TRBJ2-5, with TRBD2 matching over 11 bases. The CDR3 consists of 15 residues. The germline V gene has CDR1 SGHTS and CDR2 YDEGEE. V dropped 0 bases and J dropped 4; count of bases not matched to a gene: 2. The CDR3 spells CASSLGLAGRETQYF. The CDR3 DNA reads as TGTGCCAGCAGCTTGGGACTAGCGGGACGAGAGACCCAGTACTTC.

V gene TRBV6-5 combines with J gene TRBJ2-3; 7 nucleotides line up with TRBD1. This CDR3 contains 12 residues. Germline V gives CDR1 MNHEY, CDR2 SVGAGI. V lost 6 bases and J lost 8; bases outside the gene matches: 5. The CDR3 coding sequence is TGTGCCAGCAGCTCCTCAGGGGGTACGCAGTATTTT. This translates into CASSSSGGTQYF.

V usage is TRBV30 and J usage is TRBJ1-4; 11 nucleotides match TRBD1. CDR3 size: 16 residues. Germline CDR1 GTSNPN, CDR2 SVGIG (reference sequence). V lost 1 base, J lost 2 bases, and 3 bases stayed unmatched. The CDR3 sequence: CAWSGTGGLTNEKLFF. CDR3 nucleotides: TGTGCCTGGAGTGGGACAGGGGGCTTGACTAATGAAAAACTGTTTTTT.

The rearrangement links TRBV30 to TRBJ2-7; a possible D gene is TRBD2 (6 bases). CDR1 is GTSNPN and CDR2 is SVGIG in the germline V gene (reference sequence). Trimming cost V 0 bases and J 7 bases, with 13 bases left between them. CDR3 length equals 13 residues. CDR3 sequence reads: CAWSVGGAGEQYF. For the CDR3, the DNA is TGTGCCTGGAGTGTCGGAGGGGCGGGGGAGCAGTACTTC.

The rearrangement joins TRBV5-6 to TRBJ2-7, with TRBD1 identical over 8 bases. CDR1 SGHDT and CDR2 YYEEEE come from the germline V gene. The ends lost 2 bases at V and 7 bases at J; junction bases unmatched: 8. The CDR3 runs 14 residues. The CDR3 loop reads CASSFGQGVREQYF. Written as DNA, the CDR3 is TGTGCCAGCAGCTTCGGACAGGGAGTCAGGGAGCAGTACTTC.

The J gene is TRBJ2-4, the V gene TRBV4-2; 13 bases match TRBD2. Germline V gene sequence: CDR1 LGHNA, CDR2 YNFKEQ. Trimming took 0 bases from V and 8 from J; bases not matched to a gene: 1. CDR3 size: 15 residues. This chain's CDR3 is CASSQDTSGGDIQYF. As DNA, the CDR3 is TGTGCCAGCAGCCAAGATACTAGCGGGGGGGACATTCAGTACTTC.

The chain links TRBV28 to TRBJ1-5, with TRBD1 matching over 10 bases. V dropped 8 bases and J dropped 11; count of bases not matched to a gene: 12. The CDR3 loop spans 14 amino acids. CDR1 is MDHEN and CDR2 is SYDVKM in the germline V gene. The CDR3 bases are TGTGCCAGCTTGAACCGACAGGGGGCCTTAGCCCAGCATTTT. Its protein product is CASLNRQGALAQHF.

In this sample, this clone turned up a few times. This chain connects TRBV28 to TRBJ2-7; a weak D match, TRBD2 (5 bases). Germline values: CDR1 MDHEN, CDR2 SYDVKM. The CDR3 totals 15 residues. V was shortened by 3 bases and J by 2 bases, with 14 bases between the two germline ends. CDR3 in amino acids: CASSFGRAATYEQYF. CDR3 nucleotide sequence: TGTGCCAGCAGTTTCGGGCGGGCCGCGACCTACGAGCAGTACTTC.

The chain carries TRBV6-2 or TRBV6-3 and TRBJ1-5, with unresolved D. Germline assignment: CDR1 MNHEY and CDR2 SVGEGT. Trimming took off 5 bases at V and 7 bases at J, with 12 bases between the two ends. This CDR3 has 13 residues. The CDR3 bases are TGTGCCAGCAGTCGCCCAGGAAGCCAGCCCCAGCATTTT. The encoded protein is CASSRPGSQPQHF.

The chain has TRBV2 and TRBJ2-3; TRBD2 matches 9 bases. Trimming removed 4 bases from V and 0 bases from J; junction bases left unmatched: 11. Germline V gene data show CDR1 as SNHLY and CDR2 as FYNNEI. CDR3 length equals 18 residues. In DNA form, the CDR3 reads TGTGCCAGCAGTGTCGGCGTTGGTGGGACTAGCAGCACAGATACGCAGTATTTT. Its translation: CASSVGVGGTSSTDTQYF.

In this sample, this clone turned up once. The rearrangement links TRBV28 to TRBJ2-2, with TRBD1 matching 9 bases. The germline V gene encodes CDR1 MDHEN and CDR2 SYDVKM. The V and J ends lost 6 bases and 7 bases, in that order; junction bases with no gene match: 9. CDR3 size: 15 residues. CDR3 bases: TGTGCCAGCAGATCCCCCGGACAGGGGTACGGGGAGCTGTTTTTT. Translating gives CASRSPGQGYGELFF.

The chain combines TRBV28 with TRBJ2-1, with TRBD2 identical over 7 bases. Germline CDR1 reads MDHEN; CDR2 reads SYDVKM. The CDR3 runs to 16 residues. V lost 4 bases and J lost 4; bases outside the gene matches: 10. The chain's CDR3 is CASSSPRAGSYNEQFF. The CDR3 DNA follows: TGTGCCAGCAGTTCCCCCCGAGCGGGAAGTTACAATGAGCAGTTCTTC.

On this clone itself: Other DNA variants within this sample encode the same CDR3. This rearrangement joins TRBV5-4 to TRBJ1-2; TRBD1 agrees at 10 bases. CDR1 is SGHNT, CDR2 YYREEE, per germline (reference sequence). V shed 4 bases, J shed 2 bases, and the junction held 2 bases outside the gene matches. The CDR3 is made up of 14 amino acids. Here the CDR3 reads CASSQTGGNYGYTF. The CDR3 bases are TGTGCCAGCAGCCAGACAGGGGGCAACTATGGCTACACCTTC.

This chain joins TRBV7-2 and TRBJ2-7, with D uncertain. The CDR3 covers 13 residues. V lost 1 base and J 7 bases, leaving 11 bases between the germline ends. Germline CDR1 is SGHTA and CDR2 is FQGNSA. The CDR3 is CASSLVEEREQYF. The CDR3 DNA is TGTGCCAGCAGCTTAGTTGAGGAGAGGGAGCAGTACTTC.

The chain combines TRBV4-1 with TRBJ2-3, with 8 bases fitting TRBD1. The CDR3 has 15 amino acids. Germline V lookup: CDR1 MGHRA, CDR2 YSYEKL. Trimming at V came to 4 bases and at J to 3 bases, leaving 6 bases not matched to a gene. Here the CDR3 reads CASSPWQGATDTQYF. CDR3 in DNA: TGCGCCAGCAGCCCATGGCAGGGGGCGACAGATACGCAGTATTTT.

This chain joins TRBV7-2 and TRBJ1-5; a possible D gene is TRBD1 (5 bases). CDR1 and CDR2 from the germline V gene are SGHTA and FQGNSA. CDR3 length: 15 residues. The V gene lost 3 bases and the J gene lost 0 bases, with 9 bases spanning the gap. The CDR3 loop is CASSLTGGSNQPQHF. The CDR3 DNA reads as TGTGCCAGCAGCTTGACCGGGGGTAGCAATCAGCCCCAGCATTTT.

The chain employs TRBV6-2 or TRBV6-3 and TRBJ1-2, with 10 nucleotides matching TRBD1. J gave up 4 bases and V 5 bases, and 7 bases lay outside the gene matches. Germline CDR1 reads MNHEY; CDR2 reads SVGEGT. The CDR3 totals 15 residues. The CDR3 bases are TGTGCCAGCAGTAGACAGGGGGCGGCGACCTATGGCTACACCTTC. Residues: CASSRQGAATYGYTF.

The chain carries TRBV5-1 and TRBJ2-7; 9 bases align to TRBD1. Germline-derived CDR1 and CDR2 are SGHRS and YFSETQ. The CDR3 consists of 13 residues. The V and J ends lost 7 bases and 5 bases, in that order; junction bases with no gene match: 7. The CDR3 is CASSLTGGNEQYF. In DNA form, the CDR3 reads TGCGCCAGCTCGTTGACAGGGGGAAACGAGCAGTACTTC.

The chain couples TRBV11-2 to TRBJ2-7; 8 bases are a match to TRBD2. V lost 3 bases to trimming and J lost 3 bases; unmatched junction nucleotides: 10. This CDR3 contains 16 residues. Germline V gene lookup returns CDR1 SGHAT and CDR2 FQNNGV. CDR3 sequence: CASSFTTTSGNYEQYF. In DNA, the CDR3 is TGTGCCAGCAGCTTTACTACTACTAGCGGAAACTACGAGCAGTACTTC.

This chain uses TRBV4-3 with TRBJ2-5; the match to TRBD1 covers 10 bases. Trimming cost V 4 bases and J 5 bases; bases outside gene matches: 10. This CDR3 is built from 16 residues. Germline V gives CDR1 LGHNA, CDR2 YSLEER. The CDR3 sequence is CASSPQGTGVGETQYF. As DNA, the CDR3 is TGCGCCAGCAGCCCCCAGGGGACAGGGGTGGGGGAGACCCAGTACTTC.

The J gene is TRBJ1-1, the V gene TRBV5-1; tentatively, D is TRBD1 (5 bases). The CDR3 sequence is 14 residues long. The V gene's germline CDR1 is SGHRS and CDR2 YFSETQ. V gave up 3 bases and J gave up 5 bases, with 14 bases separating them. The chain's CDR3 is CASSWEAGLTEAFF. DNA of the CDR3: TGCGCCAGCAGCTGGGAGGCGGGACTGACTGAAGCTTTCTTT.